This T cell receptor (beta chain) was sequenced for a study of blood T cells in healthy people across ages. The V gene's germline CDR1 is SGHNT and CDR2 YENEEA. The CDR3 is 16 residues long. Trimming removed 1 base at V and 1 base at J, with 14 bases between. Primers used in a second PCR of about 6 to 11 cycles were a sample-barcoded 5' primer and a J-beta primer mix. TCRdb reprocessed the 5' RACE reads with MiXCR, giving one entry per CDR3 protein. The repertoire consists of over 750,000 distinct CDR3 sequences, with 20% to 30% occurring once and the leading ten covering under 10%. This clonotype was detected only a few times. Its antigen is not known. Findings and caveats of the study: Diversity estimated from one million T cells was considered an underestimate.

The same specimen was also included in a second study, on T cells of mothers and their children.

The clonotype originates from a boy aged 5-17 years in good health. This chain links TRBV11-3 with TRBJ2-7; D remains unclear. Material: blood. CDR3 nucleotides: TGTGCCAGCAGCTTAGCGGGCAAATCGAGGTCCTACGAGCAGTACTTC. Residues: CASSLAGKSRSYEQYF. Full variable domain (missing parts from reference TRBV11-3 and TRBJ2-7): EAGVVQSPRYKIIEKKQPVAFWCNPISGHNTLYWYLQNLGQGPELLIRYENEEAVDDSQLPKDRFSAERLKGVDSTLKIQPAELGDSAVYLCASSLAGKSRSYEQYFGPGTRLTVT.